This TCR beta chain was sequenced for a study of CD8 T cells in ankylosing spondylitis. Overall study results and limits: What seemed typical of ankylosing spondylitis blood was a TCR beta motif built from 8 or 9 highly homologous variants.

This clonotype was observed a handful of times. Its antigen is not identified. Quantitative 5'-RACE with molecular barcodes generated TCR beta libraries. One entry per CDR3 protein, called by TCRdb with MiXCR from the 5' RACE reads. The profile shows approximately 500,000 distinct CDR3 sequences, about 13% of them singletons. J was trimmed by 6 bases and V by 3 bases; bases with no gene match: 4. Germline lookup yields CDR1 SQVTM and CDR2 ANQGSEA. This CDR3 contains 14 residues. The receptor was isolated from a male donor with ankylosing spondylitis. Sequenced sample: blood, either unsorted or a sorted T cell fraction (not recorded which). The chain combines TRBV29-1 with TRBJ2-1, with 11 bases aligning to TRBD2. The CDR3 loop reads CSVDQLAGVNEQFF. DNA of the CDR3: TGCAGCGTTGATCAACTAGCGGGAGTCAATGAGCAGTTCTTC.